Below, 6 T cell receptor beta chains from the same sample are listed, as sequenced in a study of blood T cell repertoires in COVID-19. Measured with immunoSEQ multiplex PCR; TCRdb has only the in-frame clones, and not every one. The sample lists 150,000 to 200,000 clones, around 92% occurring once. Sequencing was done on a sample of peripheral blood. The receptors were gathered from a man aged 30 to 39 with COVID-19, enrolled during active disease.

This chain connects TRBV24-1 to TRBJ1-5, with D perhaps TRBD1 (5 bases). With 3 bases removed from V and 0 bases from J, the gap between germline ends came to 14 bases. Germline-derived CDR1 and CDR2 are KGHDR and SFDVKD. This CDR3 has 17 residues. This CDR3 reads CATSDEGLTNSNQPQHF. CDR3 DNA sequence: TGTGCCACCAGTGATGAGGGACTCACTAATAGCAATCAGCCCCAGCATTTT.

This clone was seen only a few times. The rearrangement uses TRBV7-9 and TRBJ2-7; 8 bases agree with TRBD1. The junction had 3 bases not matched to a gene; V was cut back by 6 bases and J by 5 bases. The CDR3 totals 12 residues. Looked up from germline, CDR1 is SEHNR and CDR2 is FQNEAQ (reference sequence). The CDR3 spells CASSPDRDEQYF. In nucleotides, the CDR3 is TGTGCCAGCAGTCCGGACAGGGACGAGCAGTACTTC. Drawing the rest from reference TRBV7-9 and TRBJ2-7, the complete variable domain is DTGVSQNPRHKITKRGQNVTFRCDPISEHNRLYWYRQTLGQGPEFLTYFQNEAQLEKSRLLSDRFSAERPKGSFSTLEIQRTEQGDSAMYLCASSPDRDEQYFGPGTRLTVT.

Notes on this clone: At the DNA level, this CDR3 is encoded by other sequences in the same sample as well. V and J are TRBV9 and TRBJ2-7, with TRBD1 as a possible D gene (6 bases). This CDR3 contains 16 residues. The V end lost 1 base, the J end lost 1 base, and 15 bases lay between the germline ends. Germline V gene lookup returns CDR1 SGDLS and CDR2 YYNGEE. The DNA of the CDR3 is TGTGCCAGCAGCGTAAATAGGGCAGGGGATTCCTACGAGCAGTACTTC. Translating gives CASSVNRAGDSYEQYF.

The chain joins TRBV29-1 to TRBJ2-1; no clear D. This CDR3 contains 14 residues. V dropped 7 bases and J dropped 4 bases, with 17 bases sitting between them. Germline V lookup: CDR1 SQVTM, CDR2 ANQGSEA. The CDR3 DNA follows: TGCAGCGCTAGGAACAGCCTCTGGTACAATGAGCAGTTCTTC. This codes for CSARNSLWYNEQFF.

The chain recombines TRBV6-1 with TRBJ2-2, with TRBD1 identical over 9 bases. The CDR3 length is 15 residues. J was trimmed by 6 bases and V by 2 bases; bases with no gene match: 4. CDR1 and CDR2 from the germline V gene are MNHNS and SASEGT. The DNA of the CDR3 is TGTGCCAGCAGTGAACCCCGACAGGGGGCCGGGGAGCTGTTTTTT. Its protein is CASSEPRQGAGELFF.

The genes are TRBV6-6 and TRBJ2-7, with 8 bases identical to TRBD1. V lost 5 bases, J lost 5 bases, and 20 bases stayed unmatched. CDR1 is MNHNY, CDR2 SVGAGI, per germline (reference sequence). This CDR3 is built from 18 residues. CDR3 in DNA: TGTGCCAGCAGTCCTCAGGAAGGACAGGGCCAAGCGCTTCACGAGCAGTACTTC. This translates into CASSPQEGQGQALHEQYF.